The rows below give T cell receptor beta chains drawn from one sample of a study of PD-1 blockade in mismatch repair-deficient tumors. The method was immunoSEQ multiplex PCR; TCRdb's version includes in-frame clones alone and lacks a portion of them. The data show around 25,000 clones, around 84% seen once. The sequenced sample was PBMCs, obtained before pembrolizumab treatment. The receptors derive from an adult with mismatch repair-deficient cancer. The CDR3 runs from the conserved cysteine through the conserved F or W. A D gene is named only where the DNA matches it firmly. Some rows have no size entry. The others give once, few or many, or a class for an expanded clone.

>NA|NA|TRBV9|TRBJ2-1
CASSVDVRDGGEQFF
TGTGCCAGCAGCGTAGATGTCAGGGATGGCGGTGAGCAGTTCTTC
>NA|NA|TRBV21-1|TRBJ2-3
CASSKGRTSRTSTDTQYF
TGTGCCAGCAGCAAAGGGAGGACTAGCAGGACTAGCACAGATACGCAGTATTTT
>NA|NA|TRBV27|TRBJ2-1
CASSGGALSSNEQFF
TGTGCCTCCTCGGGGGGCGCTCTTTCAAGCAATGAGCAGTTCTTC
>NA|TRBD2|TRBV28|TRBJ2-7
CAGSSGRSYEQYF
TGTGCCGGGAGTAGCGGGAGGAGTTACGAGCAGTACTTC
>NA|NA|TRBV28|TRBJ1-1
CASTGGVNLNTEAFF
TGTGCCAGCACCGGGGGGGTGAATCTTAACACTGAAGCTTTCTTT
>NA|NA|TRBV6-5|TRBJ2-7
CASSLAGTSYEQYF
TGTGCCAGCAGCTTGGCGGGTACCTCCTACGAGCAGTACTTC
>NA|TRBD2|TRBV7-3|TRBJ2-1
CASSFGGRAIDEQFF
TGTGCCAGCAGCTTTGGCGGGAGGGCCATTGATGAGCAGTTCTTC
>NA|TRBD1|TRBV6-6|TRBJ1-4
CASRQGANEKLFF
TGTGCCAGCAGACAGGGGGCTAATGAAAAACTGTTTTTT
>NA|NA|TRBV23-1|TRBJ1-5
CASSRCRGGAQHF
TGCGCCAGCAGTCGATGCAGGGGTGGGGCCCAGCATTTT
>once|NA|TRBV18|TRBJ2-4
CASSPPSKNIQYF
TGTGCCAGCTCACCACCCTCCAAAAACATTCAGTACTTC
>NA|TRBD1|TRBV27|TRBJ1-5
CASSSPGQGTNQPQHF
TGTGCCAGCAGCTCCCCGGGACAGGGCACCAATCAGCCCCAGCATTTT
>NA|TRBD1|TRBV28|TRBJ1-2
CASSGQGKWGYTF
TGTGCCAGTTCGGGACAGGGGAAATGGGGCTACACCTTC
>NA|TRBD1|TRBV29-1|TRBJ2-7
CSVDPGQGTYEQYF
TGCAGCGTTGATCCGGGACAGGGGACCTACGAGCAGTACTTC
>NA|NA|TRBV2|TRBJ2-7
CASTEQGLSYEQYF
TGTGCCAGCACTGAACAGGGACTATCCTACGAGCAGTACTTC
>NA|NA|TRBV30|TRBJ2-3
CAWSSSFSDTQYF
TGTGCCTGGAGTTCGTCGTTTAGCGATACGCAGTATTTT
>NA|TRBD1|TRBV5-1|TRBJ1-5
CASSLGTGEYQPQHF
TGCGCCAGCAGCTTGGGGACAGGGGAATACCAGCCCCAGCATTTT
>NA|TRBD2|TRBV7-6|TRBJ2-3
CASSWLAGGPDGTQYF
TGTGCCAGCAGCTGGCTAGCGGGAGGGCCTGATGGTACGCAGTATTTT
>once|NA|TRBV19|TRBJ1-3
CASRALDLREWGSGNTIYF
TGTGCCAGTAGGGCATTAGACCTGAGGGAGTGGGGCTCTGGAAACACCATATATTTT
>few|NA|TRBV25-1|TRBJ2-7
CASSDRGYYEQYF
TGTGCCAGCAGTGACAGGGGATACTACGAGCAGTACTTC
>NA|NA|TRBV2|TRBJ2-7
CASRERPYEQYF
TGTGCCAGCAGGGAGCGGCCCTACGAGCAGTACTTC
>NA|TRBD1|TRBV18|TRBJ1-1
CASSPLGQGNMNTEAFF
TGTGCCAGCTCACCATTGGGACAGGGAAATATGAACACTGAAGCTTTCTTT
>NA|NA|TRBV29-1|TRBJ1-3
CSVEDSGFGNTIYF
TGCAGCGTTGAAGATTCGGGGTTTGGAAACACCATATATTTT
>NA|TRBD1|TRBV30|TRBJ2-2
CAWATGADTGELFF
TGTGCCTGGGCGACAGGGGCGGACACCGGGGAGCTGTTTTTT
>NA|TRBD2|TRBV28|TRBJ2-7
CASSAPSGSYEQYF
TGTGCCAGCAGCGCCCCCAGCGGGAGTTACGAGCAGTACTTC
>NA|TRBD1|TRBV11-2|TRBJ1-1
CASSYAGTGWTEAFF
TGTGCCAGCAGCTACGCCGGGACAGGGTGGACTGAAGCTTTCTTT
>NA|TRBD2|TRBV13|TRBJ2-7
CASSRLSGTSGTEQYF
TGTGCCAGCAGTCGACTATCCGGGACTAGCGGGACAGAGCAGTACTTC
>few|TRBD2|TRBV5-1|TRBJ2-7
CASSPGASLGGNEQYF
TGCGCCAGCAGCCCCGGAGCCAGCCTGGGAGGGAACGAGCAGTACTTC
>NA|TRBD1|TRBV7-9|TRBJ1-1
CASSPPDRVDTEAFF
TGTGCCAGCAGCCCACCGGACAGGGTTGACACTGAAGCTTTCTTT
>NA|NA|TRBV28|TRBJ2-3
CASRGSLASGKLDTQYF
TGTGCCAGCAGAGGATCGTTGGCAAGCGGCAAACTAGATACGCAGTATTTT
>once|TRBD2|TRBV5-1|TRBJ2-1
CASSSNPGAGGVGEQFF
TGCGCCAGCAGCTCCAACCCAGGAGCGGGAGGTGTAGGTGAGCAGTTCTTC
>NA|TRBD1|TRBV11-3|TRBJ1-2
CASSFTTGGPRNGYTF
TGTGCCAGCAGCTTCACCACAGGGGGGCCCCGGAATGGCTACACCTTC
>NA|NA|TRBV11-2|TRBJ2-7
CASSSVLGTRASYEQYF
TGTGCCAGCAGCTCGGTGCTAGGGACAAGGGCCTCCTACGAGCAGTACTTC
>once|NA|TRBV27|TRBJ2-3
CASSFPPGGTADTQYF
TGTGCCAGCAGTTTCCCCCCCGGGGGAACTGCAGATACGCAGTATTTT
>few|NA|TRBV28|TRBJ2-7
CASSTPKRQTYEQYF
TGTGCCAGCAGCACCCCTAAGCGCCAAACCTACGAGCAGTACTTC
>NA|TRBD1|TRBV2|TRBJ1-4
CASSDSLGQGANEKLFF
TGTGCCAGCAGTGACTCGCTCGGGCAGGGGGCAAATGAAAAACTGTTTTTT
>NA|NA|TRBV10-1|TRBJ2-7
CASSESRLSPMYF
TGCGCCAGCAGTGAGTCGAGACTTTCTCCCATGTACTTC
>NA|TRBD1|TRBV6-1|TRBJ1-1
CASKDQGVTEAFF
TGTGCCAGCAAGGATCAGGGGGTGACTGAAGCTTTCTTT
>NA|NA|TRBV6-4|TRBJ1-1
CAQIGTGKEGTEAFF
TGTGCCCAGATCGGTACGGGGAAAGAGGGCACTGAAGCTTTCTTT
>NA|TRBD1|TRBV28|TRBJ2-1
CASTTSGQISHEQFF
TGTGCCAGCACCACCTCGGGACAGATTAGCCATGAGCAGTTCTTC
>NA|NA|TRBV6-4|TRBJ2-3
CASSEGSTTDTQYF
TGTGCCAGCAGTGAGGGGAGTACCACAGATACGCAGTATTTT
>NA|NA|TRBV2|TRBJ1-1
CASSVLDTEAFF
TGTGCCAGCAGTGTCCTCGACACTGAAGCTTTCTTT
>once|TRBD1|TRBV29-1|TRBJ2-5
CSVDPGQQETQYF
TGCAGCGTTGACCCGGGACAGCAAGAGACCCAGTACTTC
>once|TRBD2|TRBV5-5|TRBJ2-3
CASSSIAGITDTQYF
TGTGCCAGCAGCTCAATAGCGGGAATTACAGATACGCAGTATTTT
>NA|NA|TRBV18|TRBJ2-3
CASSRPGGGQDTQYF
TGTGCCAGCTCACGTCCAGGGGGAGGTCAAGATACGCAGTATTTT
>once|NA|TRBV20-1|TRBJ1-5
CSAVEQPQHF
TGCAGTGCAGTGGAGCAGCCCCAGCATTTT
>few|NA|TRBV5-3|TRBJ2-7
CARSPRRDYEQYF
TGTGCCAGAAGCCCCAGACGGGACTACGAGCAGTACTTC
>NA|TRBD2|TRBV9|TRBJ2-1
CASSVGGAGAYNEQFF
TGTGCCAGCAGCGTAGGAGGAGCGGGAGCTTACAATGAGCAGTTCTTC
>NA|NA|TRBV25-1|TRBJ1-5
CASSETGYSNQPQHF
TGTGCCAGCAGTGAAACGGGGTACAGCAATCAGCCCCAGCATTTT
>NA|NA|TRBV11-3|TRBJ2-2
CASSPGRGRATGELFF
TGTGCCAGCAGCCCCGGGAGAGGAAGGGCCACCGGGGAGCTGTTTTTT
>NA|NA|TRBV9|TRBJ1-5
CASSREGRGNQPQHF
TGTGCCAGCAGCCGGGAGGGGCGAGGCAATCAGCCCCAGCATTTT